The clone carrying this T cell receptor beta chain was recorded once. Per germline, CDR1 SGHTA and CDR2 FQGTGA. The CDR3 has 16 residues. J lost 0 bases, V lost 2 bases, and 1 base had no gene match. CD4 enrichment then naive enrichment separated naive from memory CD4+ cells. The data belong to a study of CD4 T cells in relation to SARS-CoV-2 and coronaviruses. Clones were read by immunoSEQ multiplex PCR, and TCRdb kept only the in-frame ones, dropping some. The table lists tens of thousands of clones, around nine tenths of them singletons. Sequences were obtained from memory CD4+ T cells from PBMCs. V gene TRBV7-3 combines with J gene TRBJ2-2; 9 bases fit TRBD1. This clonotype originated in an adult with COVID-19. The CDR3 spells CASSLGTGTNTGELFF. CDR3 nucleotides: TGTGCCAGCAGCTTAGGGACAGGGACGAACACCGGGGAGCTGTTTTTT.